This TCR beta chain was documented in a study of T cells in Graves' hyperthyroidism and ophthalmopathy. Using RNA transcripts as the source, TCR beta CDR3 regions were amplified. During a first-round RT-PCR of the TCR CDR3, the HTBI primer set was used. One entry per CDR3 protein, called by TCRdb with MiXCR from the multiplex PCR reads. The table lists under 700,000 distinct CDR3 sequences, over 15% of them singletons, with about 18% in the top ten. Trimming left V 2 bases short and J 4 bases short, with 14 bases between. The CDR3 has 15 amino acids. This clonotype was recorded at least ten times. In patients aged 18 to 65, hyperthyroidism was newly diagnosed, with duration under 2 months.

The gene calls are TRBV12-3 or TRBV12-4 and TRBJ1-2; D unclear. This sequence originates from a woman aged 18-29 years with Graves' hyperthyroidism. The sequencing input was blood. This CDR3 is CASSLWRVPLYGYTF. DNA for the CDR3: TGTGCCAGCAGTTTATGGCGCGTCCCCCTCTATGGCTACACCTTC.